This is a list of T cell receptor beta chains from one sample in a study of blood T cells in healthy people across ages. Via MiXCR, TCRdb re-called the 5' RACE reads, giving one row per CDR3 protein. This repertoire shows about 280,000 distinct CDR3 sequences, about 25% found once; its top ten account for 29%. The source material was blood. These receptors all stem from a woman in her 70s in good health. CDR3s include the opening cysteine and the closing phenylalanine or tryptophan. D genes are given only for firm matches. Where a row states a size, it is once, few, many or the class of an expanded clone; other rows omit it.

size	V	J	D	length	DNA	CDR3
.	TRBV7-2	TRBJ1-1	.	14	TGTGCCAGCAGCTTAGCGCGGGCGGGCACTGAAGCTTTCTTT	CASSLARAGTEAFF
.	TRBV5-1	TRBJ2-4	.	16	TGCGCCAGCAGCCTATCAGGGACTCAAAGGGCAAACATTCAGTACTTC	CASSLSGTQRANIQYF
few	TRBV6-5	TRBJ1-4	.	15	TGTGCCAGCAGCCACGCGCGGCAGAAGGGAGAAAAACTGTTTTTT	CASSHARQKGEKLFF
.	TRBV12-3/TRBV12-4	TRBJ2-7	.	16	TGTGCCAGCAGACCTGGTTTAGGGGCGAGCTCCTACGAGCAGTACTTC	CASRPGLGASSYEQYF
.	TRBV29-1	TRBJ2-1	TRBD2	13	TGCAGCGTCGGGGGGGGAGGCCCGCTTTTGGGGTTCTTC	CSVGGGGPLLGFF
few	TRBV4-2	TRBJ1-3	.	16	TGTGCCAGCAGCCAAGGGACGGCGAGCTCTGGAAACACCATATATTTT	CASSQGTASSGNTIYF
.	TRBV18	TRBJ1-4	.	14	TGTGCCAGCTCACCATGGAGATCTGATGAAAAACTGTTTTTT	CASSPWRSDEKLFF
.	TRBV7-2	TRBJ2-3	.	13	TGTGCCAGCAGCACATACAAAACATATACGCAGTATTTT	CASSTYKTYTQYF
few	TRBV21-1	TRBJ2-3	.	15	TGTGCCAGCAGCAAAGGCGGGATTTTGGCAGATACGCAGTATTTT	CASSKGGILADTQYF
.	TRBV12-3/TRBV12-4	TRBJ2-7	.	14	TGTGCCAGCAGTCAGGGCGGGACCCTAGGGGAGCAGTACTTC	CASSQGGTLGEQYF
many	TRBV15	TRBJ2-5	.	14	TGTGCCACCAGCAGAGGCGGGGTCCAAGAGACCCAGTACTTC	CATSRGGVQETQYF
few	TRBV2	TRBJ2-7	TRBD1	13	TGTGCCAGCAGGCATGGACAGGGCTACGAGCAGTACTTC	CASRHGQGYEQYF
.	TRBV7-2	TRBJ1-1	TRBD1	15	TGTGCCAGCAGCTCCAGTCGACAGGGGAACACTGAAGCTTTCTTT	CASSSSRQGNTEAFF
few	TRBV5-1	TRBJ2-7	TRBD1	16	TGCGCCAGCAGCTTGGGCCCCCGGGACAGAGACTACGAGCAGTACTTC	CASSLGPRDRDYEQYF
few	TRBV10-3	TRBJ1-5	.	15	TGTGCCATCAGTGACGGAGGGGTTAGCAATCAGCCCCAGCATTTT	CAISDGGVSNQPQHF
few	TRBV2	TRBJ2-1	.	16	TGTGCCAGCAGTGAACCCCCGGGCACCTTCTACAATGAGCAGTTCTTC	CASSEPPGTFYNEQFF
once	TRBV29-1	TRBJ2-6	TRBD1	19	TGCAGCGTTGAAGATAGAGGGGCAGGGGGCAACTCTGGGGCCAACGTCCTGACTTTC	CSVEDRGAGGNSGANVLTF
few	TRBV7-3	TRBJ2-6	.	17	TGTGCCAGCAGCTCCTCGGGACCGAGGTCTGGGGCCAACGTCCTGACTTTC	CASSSSGPRSGANVLTF
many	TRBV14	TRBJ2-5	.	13	TGTGCCAGCAGCCAATATAGAGGGGAGACCCAGTACTTC	CASSQYRGETQYF
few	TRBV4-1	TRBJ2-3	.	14	TGCGCCAGCAGCCAAGACGGAGGGGTTGGTACGCAGTATTTT	CASSQDGGVGTQYF
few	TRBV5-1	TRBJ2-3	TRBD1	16	TGCGCCAGCAGCCAAGGGGACAGGTTCAGCACAGATACGCAGTATTTT	CASSQGDRFSTDTQYF
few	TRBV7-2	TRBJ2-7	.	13	TGTGCCAGCAGCTCATCCGGGACAACCGAGCAGTACTTC	CASSSSGTTEQYF
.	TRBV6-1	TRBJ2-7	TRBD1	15	TGTGCCAGCAGTGTGCGACAGGGGGGAAGTTACGAGCAGTACTTC	CASSVRQGGSYEQYF
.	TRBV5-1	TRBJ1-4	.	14	TGCGCCAGCAGCTCTCAAGCAACTAATGAAAAACTGTTTTTT	CASSSQATNEKLFF
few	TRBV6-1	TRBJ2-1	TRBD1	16	TGTGCCAGCAGGGGACAGGGGTCGAGCTCCTACAATGAGCAGTTCTTC	CASRGQGSSSYNEQFF
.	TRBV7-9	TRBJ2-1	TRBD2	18	TGTGCCAGCAGCTTACCCCCGAGACTAGCGGGATCTGGGAATGAGCAGTTCTTC	CASSLPPRLAGSGNEQFF
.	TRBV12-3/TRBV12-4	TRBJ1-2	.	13	TGTGCCAGCAGTTTACCAATCTTAGGAGGCTACACCTTC	CASSLPILGGYTF
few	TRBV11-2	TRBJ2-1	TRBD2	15	TGTGCCAGCAGCTTAGGACTAGCCATTTACAATGAGCAGTTCTTC	CASSLGLAIYNEQFF
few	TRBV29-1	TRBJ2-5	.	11	TGCAGCCCGGTGTGGCAGGAGACCCAGTACTTC	CSPVWQETQYF
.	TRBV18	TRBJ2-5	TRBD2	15	TGTGCCAGCTCACCGGGACTAGCGGGAGAAGAGACCCAGTACTTC	CASSPGLAGEETQYF
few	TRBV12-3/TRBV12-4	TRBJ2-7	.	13	TGTGCCAGCAGTTTAGGGGGGCCCGACGAGCAGTACTTC	CASSLGGPDEQYF
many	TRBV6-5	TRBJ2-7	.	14	TGTGCCAGCATCATGGGGGTCCCTCCCTACGAGCAGTACTTC	CASIMGVPPYEQYF
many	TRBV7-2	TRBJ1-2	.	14	TGTGCCAGCAGCTCCCTTGGGGGCAGCTATGGCTACACCTTC	CASSSLGGSYGYTF
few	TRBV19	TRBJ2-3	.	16	TGTGCCAGTGGTCCTAGGAGGGGCGCGTTCGCAGATACGCAGTATTTT	CASGPRRGAFADTQYF
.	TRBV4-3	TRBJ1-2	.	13	TGCGCCAGCAGCCAGGACGTCAGCTATGGCTACACCTTC	CASSQDVSYGYTF
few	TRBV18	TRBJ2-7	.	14	TGTGCCAGCTCACGCCCGAACCCCCAAGACGAGCAGTACTTC	CASSRPNPQDEQYF
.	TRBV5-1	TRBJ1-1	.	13	TGCGCCAGCAGCTTGCAGAGTTCAACTGAAGCTTTCTTT	CASSLQSSTEAFF
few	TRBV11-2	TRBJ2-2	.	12	TGTGCCAGCAGCTCGACCGGTCGGGAGCTGTTTTTT	CASSSTGRELFF
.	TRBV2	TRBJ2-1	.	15	TGTGCCAGCAGCGCGGACTTCGGGTCCTACAATGAGCAGTTCTTC	CASSADFGSYNEQFF
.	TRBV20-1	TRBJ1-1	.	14	TGCAGTGCTAGACGGAGCGAGATGAACACTGAAGCTTCCTTT	CSARRSEMNTEASF
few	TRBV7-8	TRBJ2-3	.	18	TGTGCCAGCAGCCCCGGCCCCGCCCCCGGGGAGAGCACAGATACGCAGTATTTT	CASSPGPAPGESTDTQYF
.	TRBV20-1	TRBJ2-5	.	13	TGCAGTGCCACTATACCTAGACAGCAGACCCAGTACTTC	CSATIPRQQTQYF
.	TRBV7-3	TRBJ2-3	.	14	TGTGCCAGCAGCGCGGACCTGTACACAGATACGCAGTATTTT	CASSADLYTDTQYF
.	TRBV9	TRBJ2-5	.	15	TGTGCCAGCAGCGAGAGGGGGACGGTTCGAGAGACCCAGTACTTC	CASSERGTVRETQYF
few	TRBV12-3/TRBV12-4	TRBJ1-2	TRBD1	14	TGTGCCAGCAGTTTAGCCGGGACAGCCGGGGGCTACACCTTC	CASSLAGTAGGYTF
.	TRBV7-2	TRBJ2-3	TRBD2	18	TGTGCCAGCAGCTTAGACCCCTTGGACGGGGGGGCCTCAGATACGCAGTATTTT	CASSLDPLDGGASDTQYF
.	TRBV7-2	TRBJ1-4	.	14	TGTGCCAGCAGCCCAAACAGGGATGTCGAAAAACTGTTTTTT	CASSPNRDVEKLFF
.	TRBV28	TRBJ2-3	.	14	TGTGCCAGCAGTTCAGGGGGGAATAGAGATACGCAGTATTTT	CASSSGGNRDTQYF
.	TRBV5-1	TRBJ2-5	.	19	TGCGCCAGCAGCTTGGTGGCCAAAACACCACTAGCTGAAAAAGAGACCCAGTACTTC	CASSLVAKTPLAEKETQYF
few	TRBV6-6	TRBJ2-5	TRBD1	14	TGTGCCAGCAGGCGAACAGGGGGTTTAGAGACCCAGTACTTC	CASRRTGGLETQYF